This T cell receptor beta chain derives from a study of T cell responses to AZD1222 COVID-19 vaccine. The length of the CDR3 is 15 residues. CDR1 is MNHEY and CDR2 is SMNVEV in the germline V gene (reference sequence). The V end lost 2 bases, the J end lost 2 bases, and 13 bases lay between the germline ends. Measured with immunoSEQ multiplex PCR; TCRdb has only the in-frame clones, and not every one. Of around 80,000 clones in the sample, roughly 85% were seen once. The sequence derives from an adult who received the AZD1222 COVID-19 vaccine. Here the sequenced sample was peripheral blood, taken 28 days after the second AZD1222 dose. This chain connects TRBV27 to TRBJ2-7, with D unresolved. CDR3 region: CASSLSLDGAYEQYF. CDR3 coding DNA: TGTGCCAGCAGTTTAAGTCTCGACGGAGCCTACGAGCAGTACTTC.